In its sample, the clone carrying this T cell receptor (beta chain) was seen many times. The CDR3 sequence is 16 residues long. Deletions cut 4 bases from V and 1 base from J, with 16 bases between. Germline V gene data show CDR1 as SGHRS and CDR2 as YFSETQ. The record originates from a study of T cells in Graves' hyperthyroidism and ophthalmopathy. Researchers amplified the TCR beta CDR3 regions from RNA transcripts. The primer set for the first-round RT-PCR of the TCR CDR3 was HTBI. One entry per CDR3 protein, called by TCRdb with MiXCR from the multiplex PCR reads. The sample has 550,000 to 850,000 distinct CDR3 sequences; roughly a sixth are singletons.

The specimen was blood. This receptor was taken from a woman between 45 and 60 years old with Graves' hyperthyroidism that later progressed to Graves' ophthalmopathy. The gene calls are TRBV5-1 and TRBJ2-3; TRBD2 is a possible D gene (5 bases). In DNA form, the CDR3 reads TGCGCCAGCAGCGTCAATACGCCCGGGGGCACAGATACGCAGTATTTT. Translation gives CASSVNTPGGTDTQYF.